Given below is one T cell receptor beta chain in context. The antigen remains undetermined. This sample is part of a study of cytomegalovirus exposure and HLA in healthy donors. Findings and limits, study-wide: The study had only CMV serostatus as immune exposure information.

With 60 Vbeta and 13 Jbeta primers, the PCR was carried out. Clones were read by immunoSEQ multiplex PCR, and TCRdb kept only the in-frame ones, dropping some. The sample shows around 100,000 clones, approximately 89% of them seen only once. The sequence came from a young man in good health and CMV-seronegative. Sequencing was done on a sample of PBMCs.

The chain's CDR3 is CASRSYRDTEAFF. CDR3 DNA: TGTGCCAGCAGAAGCTACAGGGACACTGAAGCTTTCTTT. The chain carries TRBV21-1 and TRBJ1-1; the D call TRBD1 from the table was never checked on the DNA. TRBV21-1 is an annotated pseudogene. This CDR3 is built from 13 residues.